One and the same sample provided the 30 T cell receptor beta chains below, sequenced in a study of graft-versus-host responses after intestinal transplantation. The antigens of these receptors remain unknown. Libraries were prepared by immunoSEQ multiplex PCR; TCRdb keeps only in-frame clonotypes and omits some of them. The sample consists of 40,000 to 55,000 clones, roughly 95% of them appearing once. The sample in question was unstimulated CD8+ T cells sorted from spleen or lymph node cells, obtained before transplant. These receptors were collected from a human donor who was the organ donor for an intestinal transplant.

The chain links TRBV28 to TRBJ1-5; the D gene is possibly TRBD1 (5 bases). Per germline, CDR1 MDHEN and CDR2 SYDVKM. The length of the CDR3 is 14 residues. Deletions cut 6 bases from V and 7 bases from J, with 16 bases between. In DNA form, the CDR3 reads TGTGCCAGCAGCCCGCGGGGCGAAGCCCAGCCCCAGCATTTT. As protein: CASSPRGEAQPQHF.

J is TRBJ2-3 and V is TRBV4-2; D is unresolved. The CDR3 totals 15 residues. Trimming removed 5 bases at V and 3 bases at J, with 15 bases between. Germline values: CDR1 LGHNA, CDR2 YNFKEQ. CDR3 region: CASSSLLEPTDTQYF. The CDR3 bases are TGTGCCAGCAGCTCCCTTCTAGAACCGACAGATACGCAGTATTTT.

CDR3 bases: TGTGCCAGCAGCTCGCGATCCCGGGACAGTAACTATGGCTACACCTTC. Translating it yields CASSSRSRDSNYGYTF. V and J are TRBV5-6 and TRBJ1-2, with 7 bases fitting TRBD1. This CDR3 spans 16 amino acids. Germline CDR1 reads SGHDT; CDR2 reads YYEEEE. Trimming removed 3 bases from V and 1 base from J; junction bases left unmatched: 9.

The V and J genes are TRBV11-2 and TRBJ1-5; maybe TRBD1 (5 bases). The germline V gene has CDR1 SGHAT and CDR2 FQNNGV. The CDR3 length is 12 residues. Between the trimmed V and J ends, which lost 5 bases and 5 bases, there was a span of 7 bases. The CDR3 spells CASSVGDQPQHF. CDR3 sequence (DNA): TGTGCCAGCAGCGTAGGGGATCAGCCCCAGCATTTT.

CDR3 loop: CASSFRSSGGGDETQYF. DNA for the CDR3: TGTGCCAGCAGCTTTAGGTCTAGCGGGGGGGGCGATGAGACCCAGTACTTC. The rearrangement joins TRBV11-2 to TRBJ2-5; 12 positions agree with TRBD2. This CDR3 is 17 amino acids long. The V and J ends lost 3 bases and 5 bases, in that order; junction bases with no gene match: 10. Germline assignment: CDR1 SGHAT and CDR2 FQNNGV.

This chain uses TRBV14 with TRBJ2-1; maybe TRBD2 (5 bases). This CDR3 is built from 14 residues. V was shortened by 3 bases and J by 1 base, with 7 bases between the two germline ends. Germline CDR1 and CDR2: SGHDN and FVKESK. The CDR3 nucleotides read TGTGCCAGCAGCCACCGACTATCCTACAATGAGCAGTTCTTC. It is translated as CASSHRLSYNEQFF.

This chain uses TRBV9 with TRBJ2-7, with D possibly being TRBD1 (5 bases). This CDR3 is built from 14 residues. The V end was cut by 1 base, the J end by 0 bases, with 8 bases between. From germline, CDR1 is SGDLS and CDR2 YYNGEE. The CDR3 nucleotides read TGTGCCAGCAGCGTACAGGGAAGCTCCTACGAGCAGTACTTC. It translates to CASSVQGSSYEQYF.

The V gene is TRBV2, the J gene TRBJ1-1; maybe TRBD1 (6 bases). Looked up from germline, CDR1 is SNHLY and CDR2 is FYNNEI. The germline V and J ends were trimmed by 7 bases and 1 base, with 10 bases remaining between them. CDR3 length: 13 amino acids. The CDR3 DNA sequence: TGTGCCAGCACTATGACAGGGAACACTGAAGCTTTCTTT. This translates into CASTMTGNTEAFF.

V is TRBV5-6 and J is TRBJ2-7, with D tentatively TRBD1 or TRBD2 (5 bases each). The CDR3 sequence is 14 residues long. The V and J ends lost 2 bases and 1 base respectively, with 10 bases between them. Germline CDR1 SGHDT, CDR2 YYEEEE. CDR3 sequence (DNA): TGTGCCAGCAGCTTCGGGACGGCGTCCTACGAGCAGTACTTC. Translated: CASSFGTASYEQYF. The variable domain in full, completed from reference TRBV5-6 and TRBJ2-7, reads DAGVTQSPTHLIKTRGQQVTLRCSPKSGHDTVSWYQQALGQGPQFIFQYYEEEERQRGNFPDRFSGHQFPNYSSELNVNALLLGDSALYLCASSFGTASYEQYFGPGTRLTVT.

The chain combines TRBV2 with TRBJ2-1; D tentatively reads TRBD1 or TRBD2 (5 bases each). This CDR3 has 19 amino acids. Germline V gene lookup returns CDR1 SNHLY and CDR2 FYNNEI. Trimming took off 8 bases at V and 3 bases at J, with 29 bases between the two ends. CDR3 DNA sequence: TGTGCCAGCGAAGGAAGGGACCAACCATCCGCCGGTCTCTACAATGAGCAGTTCTTC. Translation: CASEGRDQPSAGLYNEQFF.

The chain couples TRBV4-1 to TRBJ2-6, with D perhaps TRBD1 or TRBD2 (6 bases each). V shed 0 bases and J shed 3 bases, with 15 bases lying between them. The CDR3 totals 18 residues. Germline V gene lookup returns CDR1 MGHRA and CDR2 YSYEKL. Here the CDR3 DNA reads TGCGCCAGCAGCCAAGAGGAGGGGGAGGTATTTGGGGCCAACGTCCTGACTTTC. Its protein is CASSQEEGEVFGANVLTF.

This clone came up a few times. The rearrangement joins TRBV29-1 to TRBJ1-1; maybe TRBD1 (6 bases). The length of the CDR3 is 18 residues. The germline gives CDR1 SQVTM, CDR2 ANQGSEA. The germline V and J ends were trimmed by 2 bases and 4 bases, with 26 bases remaining between them. The DNA for the CDR3 is TGCAGCGTTGAACCGCGGACGGAGGGGGGTGCCAAGGGCACTGAAGCTTTCTTT. This codes for CSVEPRTEGGAKGTEAFF.

The chain combines TRBV7-9 with TRBJ1-1; 8 nucleotides align to TRBD1. The CDR3 sequence is 15 residues long. The ends lost 3 bases at V and 3 bases at J; junction bases unmatched: 6. The germline gives CDR1 SEHNR, CDR2 FQNEAQ (reference sequence). This chain's CDR3 is CASSLPGQAHTEAFF. CDR3 DNA: TGTGCCAGCAGCTTGCCGGGACAGGCTCACACTGAAGCTTTCTTT.

The rearrangement joins TRBV11-2 to TRBJ2-7, with D possibly matching TRBD1 (6 bases). Per the germline V gene, CDR1 is SGHAT and CDR2 is FQNNGV. This CDR3 has 13 amino acids. Trimming pared 3 bases from V and 2 bases from J, leaving 8 bases between. As DNA, the CDR3 is TGTGCCAGCAGCTTGGGGGCGGCCTACGAGCAGTACTTC. Its protein product is CASSLGAAYEQYF.

The chain employs TRBV5-4 and TRBJ2-5; a possible D gene is TRBD1 (6 bases). The CDR3 is made up of 15 amino acids. The V end lost 7 bases, the J end lost 4 bases, and 20 bases lay between the germline ends. CDR1 SGHNT and CDR2 YYREEE come from the germline V gene (reference sequence). CDR3 amino acids: CASFPLPGQSETQYF. CDR3 DNA sequence: TGTGCCAGCTTTCCACTCCCGGGACAATCAGAGACCCAGTACTTC.

This rearrangement joins TRBV6-4 to TRBJ1-1; tentatively, D is TRBD1 (5 bases). Germline V lookup: CDR1 MRHNA, CDR2 SNTAGT. The CDR3 is made up of 17 amino acids. V gave up 0 bases and J gave up 1 base, with 15 bases separating them. The CDR3, as DNA: TGTGCCAGCAGTGACTCGGTTTGGGGCAGCCCGAACACTGAAGCTTTCTTT. This gives the protein CASSDSVWGSPNTEAFF.

This clone was observed once. The rearrangement uses TRBV11-2 and TRBJ2-7; weak D call: TRBD1 (7 bases). V lost 1 base to trimming and J lost 5 bases, with 15 bases between them. Germline CDR1 SGHAT, CDR2 FQNNGV. The CDR3 covers 15 residues. This CDR3 is CASSLGGGGGHEQYF. Here the CDR3 DNA reads TGTGCCAGCAGCTTAGGCGGCGGAGGGGGCCACGAGCAGTACTTC.

J is TRBJ1-4 and V is TRBV2; D unresolved. Trimming took off 1 base at V and 0 bases at J, with 9 bases between the two ends. The CDR3 length is 16 residues. Per germline, CDR1 SNHLY and CDR2 FYNNEI. DNA of the CDR3: TGTGCCAGCAGTGAAGATGGGGAAGCAACTAATGAAAAACTGTTTTTT. Residues: CASSEDGEATNEKLFF.

The chain joins TRBV30 to TRBJ2-7; D is uncertain. Between the trimmed V and J ends, which lost 0 bases and 3 bases, there was a span of 9 bases. CDR3 length equals 13 residues. CDR1 is GTSNPN, CDR2 SVGIG, per germline (reference sequence). The chain's CDR3 is CAWSVFRHYEQYF. The CDR3 nucleotides read TGTGCCTGGAGTGTATTTCGGCACTACGAGCAGTACTTC.

This sequence joins TRBV7-9 and TRBJ1-3; D is undetermined. Germline V gene data show CDR1 as SEHNR and CDR2 as FQNEAQ (reference sequence). Trimming shortened V by 2 bases and J by 1 base, and 0 bases separated the two germline ends. There are 12 residues in the CDR3. In nucleotides, the CDR3 is TGTGCCAGCAGCTTATCTGGAAACACCATATATTTT. Its translation: CASSLSGNTIYF.

The V and J genes are TRBV19 and TRBJ2-7; D is undetermined. The germline V gene has CDR1 LNHDA and CDR2 SQIVND (reference sequence). Trimming took 5 bases from V and 2 from J, leaving 10 bases between them. The CDR3 has 13 amino acids. CDR3 sequence: CASSPSSPYEQYF. The DNA for the CDR3 is TGTGCCAGTAGTCCAAGCAGCCCCTACGAGCAGTACTTC. The full variable domain, in which reference TRBV19 and TRBJ2-7 provide the parts outside the CDR3, is DGGITQSPKYLFRKEGQNVTLSCEQNLNHDAMYWYRQDPGQGLRLIYYSQIVNDFQKGDIAEGYSVSREKKESFPLTVTSAQKNPTAFYLCASSPSSPYEQYFGPGTRLTVT.

The table lists this clone with a few counts. The genes are TRBV7-3 and TRBJ2-7, with 8 bases lining up with TRBD1. Trimming at V came to 5 bases and at J to 2 bases, leaving 5 bases not matched to a gene. This CDR3 region has 14 residues. Germline-derived CDR1 and CDR2 are SGHTA and FQGTGA. CDR3 residues: CASSPPGQAYEQYF. For the CDR3, the DNA is TGTGCCAGCAGCCCACCGGGACAGGCCTACGAGCAGTACTTC.

The DNA for the CDR3 is TGTGCCTGGGGACTAGCGGGGGGGCCTAGCACAGATACGCAGTATTTT. Its protein is CAWGLAGGPSTDTQYF. This chain links TRBV30 with TRBJ2-3; TRBD2 aligns across 15 bases. V shed 5 bases and J 0 bases; nucleotides not matched to a gene: 3. The CDR3 has 16 residues. The germline V gene has CDR1 GTSNPN and CDR2 SVGIG (reference sequence).

This clone was detected once. The CDR3 bases are TGTGCCAGCAGCGGAACCGGGACTAGCGGGGGGGTCTACGAGCAGTACTTC. This sequence encodes CASSGTGTSGGVYEQYF. The rearrangement links TRBV9 to TRBJ2-7, with 16 positions matching TRBD2. This CDR3 is built from 17 residues. The germline V gene has CDR1 SGDLS and CDR2 YYNGEE. The V gene end was trimmed by 3 bases and the J gene end by 3 bases; junction bases not matched to a gene: 6. Filled out from reference TRBV9 and TRBJ2-7, the complete variable domain reads DSGVTQTPKHLITATGQRVTLRCSPRSGDLSVYWYQQSLDQGLQFLIQYYNGEERAKGNILERFSAQQFPDLHSELNLSSLELGDSALYFCASSGTGTSGGVYEQYFGPGTRLTVT.

This clone has more than one count but fewer than ten. This same CDR3 is encoded by further DNA sequences in the sample. The chain couples TRBV5-1 to TRBJ2-3, with 13 bases matching TRBD2. The germline V gene encodes CDR1 SGHRS and CDR2 YFSETQ. The CDR3 totals 19 residues. After removal of 4 bases from V and 1 base from J, the junction contained 12 bases not matched to a gene. DNA of the CDR3: TGCGCCAGCAGCCTGTGGACTAGCGGGGGACCTTCCGGCACAGATACGCAGTATTTT. As protein: CASSLWTSGGPSGTDTQYF. Together with reference TRBV5-1 and TRBJ2-3, the CDR3 gives the full variable domain: KAGVTQTPRYLIKTRGQQVTLSCSPISGHRSVSWYQQTPGQGLQFLFEYFSETQRNKGNFPGRFSGRQFSNSRSEMNVSTLELGDSALYLCASSLWTSGGPSGTDTQYFGPGTRLTVL.

This chain links TRBV19 with TRBJ2-7; possibly TRBD1 for D (5 bases). From germline, CDR1 is LNHDA and CDR2 SQIVND (reference sequence). V was cut by 2 bases and J by 3 bases, with 14 bases left in between. There are 15 residues in the CDR3. CDR3 region: CASSIWQGGDYEQYF. For the CDR3, the DNA is TGTGCCAGTAGTATATGGCAGGGTGGGGACTACGAGCAGTACTTC.

This clone was seen only once. The J gene is TRBJ1-6, the V gene TRBV7-2, with TRBD1 matching 7 bases. Germline trimming cut 0 bases from V and 8 bases from J; bases unmatched to any gene: 1. This CDR3 is 14 amino acids long. CDR1 and CDR2 from the germline V gene are SGHTA and FQGNSA. CDR3 region: CASSLADRDSPLHF. The CDR3 DNA sequence: TGTGCCAGCAGCTTAGCTGACAGGGATTCACCCCTCCACTTT.

CDR3 coding DNA: TGTGCCAGCAGTCAGGGGAATAGCAATCAGCCCCAGCATTTT. It is translated as CASSQGNSNQPQHF. V gene TRBV9 combines with J gene TRBJ1-5; D may be TRBD1 (6 bases). The V end was cut by 5 bases, the J end by 0 bases, with 9 bases between. This CDR3 spans 14 amino acids. The germline V gene encodes CDR1 SGDLS and CDR2 YYNGEE.

This clone was seen once. The chain links TRBV11-3 to TRBJ2-3; 14 positions agree with TRBD2. The CDR3 covers 17 residues. The V gene end was trimmed by 5 bases and the J gene end by 3 bases; junction bases not matched to a gene: 7. Germline V gene sequence: CDR1 SGHNT, CDR2 YENEEA. CDR3 in amino acids: CASSPTSGGAMTDTQYF. CDR3 sequence (DNA): TGTGCCAGCAGCCCGACTAGCGGGGGGGCCATGACAGATACGCAGTATTTT.

J is TRBJ2-1 and V is TRBV29-1, with D possibly matching TRBD2 (7 bases). Germline CDR1 is SQVTM and CDR2 is ANQGSEA. Trimming left V 0 bases short and J 2 bases short, with 14 bases between. The CDR3 runs to 16 residues. The CDR3 DNA reads as TGCAGCGTTGAAGATTCCGGGGGGCTTCCCTACAATGAGCAGTTCTTC. Its protein product is CSVEDSGGLPYNEQFF.